The entry below gives a single T cell receptor beta chain sequence along with its context. Per the original data handling: Reference gene primers were amplified, and this amplification served to estimate nucleated cell counts. Repertoires were generated with immunoSEQ multiplex PCR, while TCRdb's copy carries only in-frame clones and drops some. That table supplies the V and J calls and clone size; D and trimming were determined from the DNA. The data show a few hundred thousand clones, over 75% seen once. The CDR3 sequence is 14 residues long. Germline CDR1 and CDR2: PRHDT and FYEKMQ (reference sequence). Trimming cost V 5 bases and J 5 bases, with 12 bases left between them. The entry originates in a study of blood T cell repertoires in COVID-19. Whole-study context: Donors in the United States, Italy and Spain gave samples during acute or convalescent COVID-19.

Patients at the Seattle site were enrolled during active infection and followed longitudinally. The specimen was peripheral blood. This TCR was recovered from a human donor with COVID-19, enrolled during active disease. The donor label of this sample is uncertain. The chain links TRBV13 to TRBJ1-4; D gene uncertain. CDR3 sequence: CASSAAGRNEKLFF. CDR3 nucleotide sequence: TGTGCCAGCAGCGCGGCCGGCCGAAATGAAAAACTGTTTTTT. Together with reference TRBV13 and TRBJ1-4, the CDR3 gives the full variable domain: AAGVIQSPRHLIKEKRETATLKCYPIPRHDTVYWYQQGPGQDPQFLISFYEKMQSDKGSIPDRFSAQQFSDYHSELNMSSLELGDSALYFCASSAAGRNEKLFFGSGTQLSVL.